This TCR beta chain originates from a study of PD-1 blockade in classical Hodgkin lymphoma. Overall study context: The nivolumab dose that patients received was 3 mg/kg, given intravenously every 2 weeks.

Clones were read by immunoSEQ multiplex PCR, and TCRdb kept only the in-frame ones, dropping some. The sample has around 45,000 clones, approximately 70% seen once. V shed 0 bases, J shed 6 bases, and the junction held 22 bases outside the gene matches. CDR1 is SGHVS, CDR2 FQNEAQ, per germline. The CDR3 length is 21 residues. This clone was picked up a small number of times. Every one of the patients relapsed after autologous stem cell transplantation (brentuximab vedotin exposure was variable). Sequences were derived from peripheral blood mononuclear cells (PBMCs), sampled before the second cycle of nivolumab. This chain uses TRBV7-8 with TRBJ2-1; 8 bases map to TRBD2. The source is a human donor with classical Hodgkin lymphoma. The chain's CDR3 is CASSLAFDGEANGRALNEQFF. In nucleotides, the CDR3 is TGTGCCAGCAGCTTAGCCTTTGATGGAGAGGCGAACGGGAGGGCCCTCAATGAGCAGTTCTTC.